This paragraph covers one T cell receptor (beta chain) sequence. Its antigen specificity is not known. No much larger clonotype is one base removed from it; base qualities were not supplied. The immunoSEQ Assay was used to immunosequence TCRbeta CDR3 regions from genomic DNA. Before high-throughput sequencing, the genomic DNA was amplified using bias-controlled multiplex PCR. Per the original workflow: To quantify the absolute abundance of each unique TCRbeta CDR3 region, the sequences were collapsed and filtered. Clonality, defined as 1 minus Pielou's evenness, was calculated using productive rearrangements only. Clones with significantly greater frequencies in on-treatment versus baseline samples were identified using a previously published method. TCRdb stores this immuneACCESS table with in-frame sequences only. Part of the clones is absent; in the studies checked, under half of the shortfall reflects unresolved V genes, and no reason is known for the rest. For V, J and clone size, that table is used; D and trimming come from the DNA. The sample yields roughly 5,200 clones; around three quarters were counted once. About a quarter of the sample comes from the top ten.

The data were obtained in a study of sequential checkpoint blockade in melanoma (dated by TCRdb to between 2018 and 2021). Regarding the study in general: In a 1:1 randomization, patients received either first-line nivolumab then ipilimumab (arm A) or ipilimumab then nivolumab (arm B). Maintenance nivolumab came after both trial sequences.

Results and caveats for the whole study, not just this receptor: The response-prediction model combining TCR metrics and mutation burden needs validation in larger, independent patient cohorts.

Reading the label with the study, this specimen's treatment or condition is: randomized to nivolumab then ipilimumab (arm A) or the reverse (arm B). Prior DNA-damaging chemotherapy had not been received by any trial patient. Thawed PBMCs were sorted on a FACS Aria II flow cytometer to isolate live CD3+CD8+ cells negative for CD19 and CD56. The samples were obtained from melanoma patients enrolled in CheckMate 064, an open-label, randomized phase II trial testing sequential checkpoint blockade. Peripheral blood mononuclear cells were obtained through leukapheresis, purified using Ficoll-Paque, and frozen in human serum containing approximately 10% DMSO. Right after sorting, the blood CD3+CD8+ cells were verified to be >95% pure, and DNA extraction followed. Trimming removed 5 bases from V and 5 bases from J, leaving 10 bases between the germline ends. The CDR3 contains 12 residues, cysteine and phenylalanine counted. CDR3 DNA only is kept here, 36 bases in frame from base 1. The germline V gene (reference sequence) supplies CDR1 SEHNR and CDR2 FQNEAQ.

The V and J segments used are TRBV7-9 and TRBJ2-7; D gene: possibly TRBD2, on 5 matching bases. This receptor was taken from a human donor with melanoma. Material: CD8+ T cells sorted from blood (inferred from file names), obtained from a patient given nivolumab and ipilimumab in sequence. The bases are TGTGCCAGCAGCAGGACTGTCAACGAGCAGTACTTC. Its product reads: CASSRTVNEQYF.